Presented here are 27 T cell receptor beta chains from one specimen sequenced in a study of a mutant IDH1 vaccine in newly diagnosed glioma. No cognate antigen is known for these TCRs. The time point was: week 35, safety follow-up. Vaccination used 300 ug of mutant IDH1 20-mer peptide per dose, with topical imiquimod. Profiling relied on immunoSEQ multiplex PCR, and the TCRdb table lists in-frame clones only, not all of them. Of tens of thousands of clones in the sample, more than 60% were seen once. The sample in question was PBMCs, obtained from a glioma patient whose treatment included an IDH1 peptide vaccine. These receptors came from a man in his forties or fifties with glioma.

The chain couples TRBV18 to TRBJ2-7, with TRBD1 matching 9 bases. CDR3 length: 15 amino acids. Trimming removed 3 bases from V and 6 bases from J; junction bases left unmatched: 9. From germline, CDR1 is KGHSH and CDR2 LQKENI. The CDR3 loop is CASSPDRRTGAEQYF. The CDR3 DNA sequence: TGTGCCAGCTCACCCGATAGGAGGACAGGGGCCGAGCAGTACTTC.

This clone was seen a handful of times. The chain joins TRBV18 to TRBJ1-1, with a possible D match to TRBD1 (6 bases). Germline values: CDR1 KGHSH, CDR2 LQKENI. Trimming removed 3 bases from V and 8 bases from J, with 10 bases in between. This CDR3 comprises 12 residues. The CDR3 here is CASSPQTGEAFF. The CDR3 nucleotides are TGTGCCAGCTCACCCCAGACAGGAGAAGCTTTCTTT.

This clone was detected only a few times. The gene calls are TRBV2 and TRBJ1-2; D possibly corresponds to TRBD1 (5 bases). CDR3 size: 11 residues. V gave up 7 bases and J gave up 3 bases, with 6 bases separating them. Germline V gene data show CDR1 as SNHLY and CDR2 as FYNNEI. The CDR3 DNA follows: TGTGCCAGCATGGGGGACTATGGCTACACCTTC. Amino acid sequence: CASMGDYGYTF.

This chain links TRBV6-4 with TRBJ1-1; 8 nucleotides line up with TRBD1. The CDR3 has 14 residues. Trimming removed 4 bases from V and 5 bases from J; junction bases left unmatched: 6. The germline gives CDR1 MRHNA, CDR2 SNTAGT. As DNA, the CDR3 is TGTGCCAGCAGTGCGTCCAGGGGGCAAACTGAAGCTTTCTTT. This codes for CASSASRGQTEAFF.

The chain joins TRBV10-3 to TRBJ1-2; D unresolved. V dropped 5 bases and J dropped 5 bases, with 12 bases sitting between them. The CDR3 runs to 13 residues. Per germline, CDR1 ENHRY and CDR2 SYGVKD. The CDR3 bases are TGTGCCATCAGTAGTAGGGCAGCTTATGGCTACACCTTC. Its translation: CAISSRAAYGYTF.

The gene calls are TRBV30 and TRBJ2-6, with 10 bases that match TRBD1. This CDR3 has 17 residues. Germline CDR1 and CDR2: GTSNPN and SVGIG (reference sequence). Losses at the gene ends were 5 bases for V and 1 base for J; bases not matched to a gene: 8. Written as DNA, the CDR3 is TGTGCCTGGCAACCCGGGACAGGGGAATCTGGGGCCAACGTCCTGACTTTC. This sequence encodes CAWQPGTGESGANVLTF.

V gene TRBV9 combines with J gene TRBJ2-5, with D possibly matching TRBD1 (5 bases). Trimming pared 0 bases from V and 2 bases from J, leaving 11 bases between. Germline-derived CDR1 and CDR2 are SGDLS and YYNGEE. The CDR3 runs to 15 residues. CDR3 amino acids: CASSVALGPQETQYF. DNA for the CDR3: TGTGCCAGCAGCGTAGCTCTGGGGCCACAAGAGACCCAGTACTTC.

In this sample, this clone is medium-sized. The chain couples TRBV6-1 to TRBJ2-6; the D is unclear. V was cut by 1 base and J by 3 bases, with 7 bases left in between. Germline assignment: CDR1 MNHNS and CDR2 SASEGT. This CDR3 region has 15 residues. CDR3 region: CASSEGADGANVLTF. CDR3 nucleotide sequence: TGTGCCAGCAGTGAAGGGGCAGATGGGGCCAACGTCCTGACTTTC.

V and J are TRBV6-5 and TRBJ2-1; unclear D gene. This CDR3 is 13 amino acids long. CDR1 is MNHEY, CDR2 SVGAGI, per germline. Deletions cut 0 bases from V and 4 bases from J, with 4 bases between. For the CDR3, the DNA is TGTGCCAGCAGTTACTCGGTGTACAATGAGCAGTTCTTC. It specifies CASSYSVYNEQFF.

This clone appeared a single time. This chain uses TRBV19 with TRBJ2-5, with 8 bases identical to TRBD1. The CDR3 runs to 15 residues. Trimming cost V 3 bases and J 7 bases; bases outside gene matches: 10. Germline V gives CDR1 LNHDA, CDR2 SQIVND (reference sequence). In DNA, the CDR3 is TGTGCCAGTAGTATTGGACAGGGACTTGTTGGGACCCAGTACTTC. Translated: CASSIGQGLVGTQYF.

This chain uses TRBV7-2 with TRBJ1-2; TRBD1 might be the D (6 bases). This CDR3 region has 13 residues. Trimming cost V 4 bases and J 6 bases, with 12 bases left between them. The germline CDR1 and CDR2 sequences are SGHTA and FQGNSA. CDR3 loop: CASSYSGADGYTF. The CDR3 DNA sequence: TGTGCCAGCAGCTACTCGGGGGCAGATGGCTACACCTTC.

The V call is TRBV30, the J call TRBJ1-2; D is unresolved. The CDR3 is made up of 15 amino acids. Germline values: CDR1 GTSNPN, CDR2 SVGIG (reference sequence). Between the trimmed V and J ends, which lost 2 bases and 6 bases, there was a span of 19 bases. CDR3 loop: CAWSPREGAYDGYTF. For the CDR3, the DNA is TGTGCCTGGAGTCCCCGGGAAGGCGCCTACGATGGCTACACCTTC.

V gene TRBV7-2 combines with J gene TRBJ1-5; D uncertain. Trimming stripped 2 bases from V and 7 bases from J, with 12 bases between. Looked up from germline, CDR1 is SGHTA and CDR2 is FQGNSA. The CDR3 runs to 14 residues. DNA for the CDR3: TGTGCCAGCAGCTTATCAGGCGCCGGACAGCCCCAGCATTTT. Its protein is CASSLSGAGQPQHF.

The rearrangement uses TRBV7-2 and TRBJ1-4, with D possibly matching TRBD1 (5 bases). Looked up from germline, CDR1 is SGHTA and CDR2 is FQGNSA. There are 14 residues in the CDR3. With 0 bases removed from V and 15 bases from J, the gap between germline ends came to 17 bases. CDR3: CASSLALNSGRVFF. In DNA form, the CDR3 reads TGTGCCAGCAGCTTAGCGCTTAATTCGGGGCGGGTGTTTTTT.

The chain uses TRBV5-4 and TRBJ2-5; D is perhaps TRBD1 (5 bases). Trimming removed 4 bases from V and 7 bases from J, with 8 bases in between. This CDR3 contains 11 residues. Per germline, CDR1 SGHNT and CDR2 YYREEE (reference sequence). The CDR3 DNA reads as TGTGCCAGCAGCATAGGGGTGACCCAGTACTTC. It yields the protein CASSIGVTQYF.

The count of this clone is one. This chain uses TRBV5-8 with TRBJ2-1, with D possibly being TRBD1 or TRBD2 (6 bases each). Trimming stripped 5 bases from V and 8 bases from J, with 14 bases between. The CDR3 is made up of 13 amino acids. Germline V CDR1 and CDR2: SGHTS, YDEGEE. The CDR3 region has the DNA TGTGCCAGCAGGACTAGGGGGGTCGATGAGCAGTTCTTC. Amino acids: CASRTRGVDEQFF.

V gene TRBV7-9 combines with J gene TRBJ1-2; no firm D call. This CDR3 spans 14 amino acids. Trimming stripped 4 bases from V and 4 bases from J, with 13 bases between. Germline lookup yields CDR1 SEHNR and CDR2 FQNEAQ (reference sequence). As DNA, the CDR3 is TGTGCCAGCAGCTCCCCGGTGGCGGGCTATGGCTACACCTTC. Amino acid sequence: CASSSPVAGYGYTF.

CDR3 DNA sequence: TGCGCCAGCAGCCGCACTTCGAACACTGAAGCTTTCTTT. This gives the protein CASSRTSNTEAFF. The chain has TRBV5-1 and TRBJ1-1, with no clear D. V was shortened by 4 bases and J by 1 base, with 8 bases between the two germline ends. This CDR3 is built from 13 residues. Germline values: CDR1 SGHRS, CDR2 YFSETQ. Supplemented by reference TRBV5-1 and TRBJ1-1, the full variable domain reads KAGVTQTPRYLIKTRGQQVTLSCSPISGHRSVSWYQQTPGQGLQFLFEYFSETQRNKGNFPGRFSGRQFSNSRSEMNVSTLELGDSALYLCASSRTSNTEAFFGQGTRLTVV.

The chain combines TRBV5-6 with TRBJ2-7, with D perhaps matching TRBD1 or TRBD2 (5 bases each). Germline CDR1 is SGHDT and CDR2 is YYEEEE. The CDR3 runs to 17 residues. Trimming shortened V by 3 bases and J by 1 base, and 20 bases separated the two germline ends. CDR3 sequence reads: CASSSKRALDRSYEQYF. In nucleotides, the CDR3 is TGTGCCAGCAGCTCAAAGAGGGCTCTTGACAGATCCTACGAGCAGTACTTC.

The gene calls are TRBV2 and TRBJ2-7; possibly TRBD2 for D (6 bases). V gave up 6 bases and J gave up 6 bases, with 15 bases separating them. This CDR3 spans 13 amino acids. Germline V gives CDR1 SNHLY, CDR2 FYNNEI. The CDR3 sequence: CASRGGEGFEQYF. CDR3 sequence (DNA): TGTGCCAGCAGGGGGGGTGAAGGGTTCGAGCAGTACTTC.

This chain uses TRBV6-1 with TRBJ2-7; maybe TRBD1 (6 bases). Trimming removed 4 bases from V and 1 base from J, with 8 bases in between. Germline V CDR1 and CDR2: MNHNS, SASEGT. The CDR3 is 13 amino acids. Written as DNA, the CDR3 is TGTGCCAGCAGTGGTACAGGGTCCTACGAGCAGTACTTC. Encoded protein: CASSGTGSYEQYF.

This chain links TRBV2 with TRBJ2-2; D is undetermined. V shed 8 bases and J shed 5 bases, with 9 bases lying between them. Germline V lookup: CDR1 SNHLY, CDR2 FYNNEI. This CDR3 is 12 amino acids long. CDR3 loop: CASLLGTGELFF. CDR3 coding DNA: TGTGCCAGCCTGCTGGGGACCGGGGAGCTGTTTTTT.

The V gene is TRBV7-2, the J gene TRBJ1-2; D may be TRBD1 (6 bases). The CDR3 is made up of 13 amino acids. From germline, CDR1 is SGHTA and CDR2 FQGNSA. Deletions cut 5 bases from V and 8 bases from J, with 15 bases between. The CDR3 loop reads CASSHGGGQGYTF. The CDR3 DNA follows: TGTGCCAGCAGCCATGGGGGGGGACAAGGCTACACCTTC.

This sequence joins TRBV19 and TRBJ1-1; no clear D gene. Trimming pared 3 bases from V and 5 bases from J, leaving 10 bases between. Germline-derived CDR1 and CDR2 are LNHDA and SQIVND (reference sequence). CDR3 length: 13 amino acids. The CDR3 sequence: CASSMWERTEAFF. The CDR3 region has the DNA TGTGCCAGTAGTATGTGGGAAAGGACTGAAGCTTTCTTT.

V gene TRBV5-1 combines with J gene TRBJ1-1, with 10 bases identical to TRBD1. The CDR3 spans 16 residues. V gave up 3 bases and J gave up 0 bases; unmatched junction bases: 5. Germline assignment: CDR1 SGHRS and CDR2 YFSETQ. CDR3 sequence reads: CASSSWTGGLNTEAFF. CDR3 bases: TGCGCCAGCAGCTCATGGACAGGGGGGCTGAACACTGAAGCTTTCTTT. The variable domain in full, completed from reference TRBV5-1 and TRBJ1-1, reads KAGVTQTPRYLIKTRGQQVTLSCSPISGHRSVSWYQQTPGQGLQFLFEYFSETQRNKGNFPGRFSGRQFSNSRSEMNVSTLELGDSALYLCASSSWTGGLNTEAFFGQGTRLTVV.

The chain recombines TRBV6-1 with TRBJ2-3, with 8 bases aligning to TRBD2. The J segment lost 2 bases and the V segment lost 4 bases, leaving 5 bases of the junction unmatched. There are 15 residues in the CDR3. CDR1 and CDR2 from the germline V gene are MNHNS and SASEGT. The CDR3 bases are TGTGCCAGCAGTGGTGGTAGCGGGGTCACAGATACGCAGTATTTT. Protein sequence: CASSGGSGVTDTQYF.

This clone was observed a handful of times. The chain couples TRBV2 to TRBJ2-7, with 8 bases matching TRBD1. Per germline, CDR1 SNHLY and CDR2 FYNNEI. The CDR3 is made up of 14 amino acids. With 4 bases clipped from V and 3 bases from J, the junction kept 5 bases outside the gene matches. The DNA for the CDR3 is TGTGCCAGCAGTGTTGGACAGGGAGACTACGAGCAGTACTTC. This sequence encodes CASSVGQGDYEQYF.